The entry below describes one T cell receptor (beta chain). This clone was found a few times. Its binding antigen is unknown. No quality values exist for individual bases; no much larger clone is one base distant. The Qiagen DNeasy kit was used to extract genomic DNA both from unsorted PBMCs and from the negatively selected CD4+ and CD8+ fractions. Using primers that anneal to V and J segments, immunoSEQ multiplex PCR amplified the TCR beta CDR3 regions. A synthetic immune receptor repertoire was used to minimize amplification bias, and any remaining bias was removed computationally after sequencing. The original methods were these. Custom Python scripts were used to quantify repertoire diversity as the Shannon entropy index. The unsorted, CD4+ and CD8+ repertoires were each analyzed separately, with the exception of combined analyses, where CD4+ and CD8+ sequences were merged in silico. Clonal expansion was defined as a frequency increase of at least 2-fold after treatment compared with C1D1, and clones undetected at baseline were assigned a pseudocount of 0.5. Singleton clones were defined as clones with 0 or 1 copy at C1D1, and non-singleton clones were defined as clones with 2 or more copies. By matching protein sequences in sorted samples from the same patient, clones expanded in unsorted samples were annotated as CD4+, CD8+ or unknown. Diversity changes from C1D1 to C4D1 were tested in paired samples using Wilcoxon tests. Held by TCRdb, this immuneACCESS table contains in-frame sequences only and omits some clones. Under half of the omission traces to an unresolved V gene where checked; the cause of the rest is unknown. V and J calls plus clone size are reproduced from that table; the DNA served to infer D and trimming. The sample table records about 30,000 clones; around 83% of these occur just once. Approximately 0.43% of the sample is taken by the ten largest.

This specimen belongs to a study of PD-1 blockade in classical Hodgkin lymphoma (dated by TCRdb to the early 2020s). In terms of the full investigation: Nivolumab dosing was 3 mg/kg intravenously every 2 weeks, continuing until either disease progression or unacceptable toxicity. The study used CyTOF and TCR beta sequencing to define a peripheral blood immune signature of response to PD-1 blockade in classical Hodgkin lymphoma. Beyond this particular receptor, the publication reports: The study was limited to a single clinical trial cohort, and causes of repertoire differences, possibly disease activity or prior therapy, remained undefined. Among trial patients, those achieving complete response had baseline diversity similar to that of newly diagnosed patients, while diversity was significantly lower in partial responders and progressors. CD4+ but not CD8+ TCR diversity rose significantly by C4D1 (p=0.0027 vs p=0.16), most apparent in complete responders (p=0.02). Baseline TCR diversity was reported to be lower in newly diagnosed patients than in healthy donors and to be lower still in relapsed/refractory patients. Patients starting nivolumab less than 1 year after ASCT had lower diversity and were excluded from later analyses to avoid confounding by immune reconstitution.

The sample's time point label is to be understood as: cycle 4 day 1 (C4D1), after five to seven weeks of nivolumab. All trial patients had relapsed after autologous stem cell transplantation, with cohorts A, B and C differing in prior brentuximab vedotin exposure. Magnetic negative selection with a Miltenyi CD4+ T cell isolation kit was used to purify CD4+ T cells from thawed PBMCs. The trial cohort was composed of around 60 patients with relapsed/refractory classical Hodgkin lymphoma, for whom complete response, partial response or progressive disease was recorded as best overall response. Single-agent nivolumab was administered to trial patients in the multi-cohort phase II CheckMate 205 trial. Best overall response was determined by an independent review committee according to the 2007 International Working Group response criteria. Trial PBMCs were collected just before the start of nivolumab (C1D1) and during therapy at cycle 2 day 1 and cycle 4 day 1. Peripheral blood was collected in 8 mL Vacutainer Cell Preparation Tubes, from which PBMCs were isolated by centrifugation and then cryopreserved. Purified CD4+ and CD8+ fractions were prepared only for cases where an additional PBMC sample was available. Magnetically labelled cells were depleted on LS columns in a quadroMACS separator, and the flow-through was collected as the purified fraction.

Inclusive of the bounding cysteine and phenylalanine, the CDR3 is 11 residues long. The kept DNA is CDR3 alone, 33 bases in frame from the first base. In the germline V gene (reference sequence), CDR1 corresponds to DFQATT and CDR2 to SNEGSKA. Trimming takes 4 bases from V and 4 bases from J, and the germline ends sit 7 bases apart. This chain joins TRBV20-1 to TRBJ1-2; the D gene assignment is ambiguous. Source: CD4+ T cells from blood, taken before the fourth cycle of nivolumab. The sequence derives from a human donor with classical Hodgkin lymphoma. The CDR3 is CSAIALYGYTF. The sequence in DNA is TGCAGTGCTATTGCCCTCTATGGCTACACCTTC.